The 31 T cell receptor beta chains below all came from one sample that was sequenced in a study of molecular identifiers for immune sequencing clone quantification. TCRdb used MiXCR to reprocess the PCR reads, holding one entry per CDR3 protein. The table includes about 640,000 distinct CDR3 sequences, approximately 20% detected once. The sample was naive CD8+ T cells from blood, with Jurkat cell RNA spiked in. The sample's subset: FACS-sorted CD8+CD4-CCR7+CD45RA+ naive T cells. These receptors originate from a human donor in good health. Some libraries in this study had Jurkat cell RNA spiked in.

In its sample, this clonotype was seen a few times. J is TRBJ2-3 and V is TRBV11-2; the D is unclear. The length of the CDR3 is 15 residues. Per the germline V gene, CDR1 is SGHAT and CDR2 is FQNNGV. Trimming stripped 1 base from V and 0 bases from J, with 8 bases between. The CDR3 bases are TGTGCCAGCAGCTTAGCGGTGGTAAGCACAGATACGCAGTATTTT. The encoded protein is CASSLAVVSTDTQYF.

The chain uses TRBV27 and TRBJ2-1; D might be TRBD1 (8 bases). V was clipped by 2 bases and J by 4 bases, with 18 bases between them. The V gene's germline CDR1 is MNHEY and CDR2 SMNVEV (reference sequence). This CDR3 is 17 amino acids long. The CDR3 reads CASSLTGGRGLYNEQFF. DNA for the CDR3: TGTGCCAGCAGTTTAACGGGGGGCAGGGGGCTATACAATGAGCAGTTCTTC.

Of note for this clonotype: One base away lies a much larger clone, so this may be a sequencing read error. J is TRBJ2-7 and V is TRBV7-9; no clear D. CDR1 is SEHNR, CDR2 FQNEAQ, per germline (reference sequence). The CDR3 consists of 12 residues. V gave up 7 bases and J gave up 9 bases, with 16 bases separating them. In DNA form, the CDR3 reads TGTGCCAGCACCCAGTCTACGGACGGGCAGTACTTC. Translating it yields CASTQSTDGQYF.

In its sample, this clonotype was seen many times. The rearrangement links TRBV20-1 to TRBJ2-2, with D possibly TRBD2 on 5 matching bases. Germline-derived CDR1 and CDR2 are DFQATT and SNEGSKA (reference sequence). This CDR3 comprises 13 residues. V dropped 5 bases and J dropped 5 bases, with 12 bases sitting between them. CDR3 sequence (DNA): TGCAGTGCTGCCCTTCAGCGGACCGGGGAGCTGTTTTTT. Protein product: CSAALQRTGELFF.

Details on this clonotype: At one end, the junction sequence differs from germline, possibly due to a read error. The chain has TRBV7-2 and TRBJ1-6; TRBD1 is a possible D gene (5 bases). Germline V CDR1 and CDR2: SGHTA, FQGNSA. The CDR3 runs to 19 residues. CDR3 bases: TGCGCCAGCAGCTTCACCGGGGACCCCGACCACCCCTATAATCCACCCCTCCACTTT. This codes for CASSFTGDPDHPYNPPLHF.

This clonotype was seen a few times. The V and J genes are TRBV21-1 and TRBJ2-3; whether TRBD2, the table's D call, matches the DNA was not checked. TRBV21-1 has pseudogene status. The CDR3 contains 18 residues. The CDR3 spells CASSKRGLAGFDADTQYF. The CDR3 coding sequence is TGTGCCAGCAGCAAAAGGGGGCTAGCGGGATTTGATGCAGATACGCAGTATTTT.

Ten or more counts support this clonotype. This rearrangement joins TRBV30 to TRBJ2-1; D is ambiguous. Trimming shortened V by 2 bases and J by 7 bases, and 12 bases separated the two germline ends. Germline V gives CDR1 GTSNPN, CDR2 SVGIG (reference sequence). This CDR3 comprises 13 residues. Written as DNA, the CDR3 is TGTGCCTGGAGTTTTCACCGGTTGAATGAGCAGTTCTTC. Its translation is CAWSFHRLNEQFF.

This chain connects TRBV7-6 to TRBJ2-7, with D perhaps matching TRBD1 (5 bases). Trimming stripped 4 bases from V and 0 bases from J, with 16 bases between. Germline V gene data show CDR1 as SGHVS and CDR2 as FNYEAQ. The CDR3 runs to 16 residues. This chain's CDR3 is CASSSRAGIASYEQYF. CDR3 sequence (DNA): TGTGCCAGCAGCTCCAGGGCAGGGATAGCCTCCTACGAGCAGTACTTC.

The V call is TRBV5-6, the J call TRBJ1-6; D unclear. From germline, CDR1 is SGHDT and CDR2 YYEEEE. The CDR3 loop spans 17 amino acids. V dropped 0 bases and J dropped 8 bases, with 18 bases sitting between them. The CDR3 spells CASSLGWNPRRDSPLHF. The CDR3 region has the DNA TGTGCCAGCAGCTTGGGTTGGAACCCTCGTAGGGATTCACCCCTCCACTTT. Together with reference TRBV5-6 and TRBJ1-6, the CDR3 gives the full variable domain: DAGVTQSPTHLIKTRGQQVTLRCSPKSGHDTVSWYQQALGQGPQFIFQYYEEEERQRGNFPDRFSGHQFPNYSSELNVNALLLGDSALYLCASSLGWNPRRDSPLHFGNGTRLTVT.

The CDR3, as DNA: TGTGCCAGCAGCTCCGGGGGGATAAGAGAGACCCAGTACTTC. This encodes CASSSGGIRETQYF. The chain is built from TRBV6-5 and TRBJ2-5, with 7 bases fitting TRBD2. The CDR3 is 14 residues long. CDR1 is MNHEY and CDR2 is SVGAGI in the germline V gene. Losses at the gene ends were 6 bases for V and 4 bases for J; bases not matched to a gene: 8.

In its sample, this clonotype was seen once. Relative to the germline gene, one junction end is altered; a read error may explain this. The V and J genes are TRBV5-8 and TRBJ1-2, with D hard to call. The CDR3 spans 13 residues. The germline V gene has CDR1 SGHTS and CDR2 YDEGEE. CDR3 sequence reads: CASSLVNNYGHTF. The CDR3 DNA reads as TGTGCCAGCAGCTTGGTCAATAACTATGGCCACACCTTC.

There are many counts of this clonotype. The chain joins TRBV6-2 or TRBV6-3 to TRBJ2-3; possible D gene TRBD1, 6 bases. The CDR3 extends over 16 amino acids. Trimming took 3 bases from V and 0 from J, leaving 13 bases between them. CDR1 and CDR2 (germline): MNHEY, SVGEGT. In DNA, the CDR3 is TGTGCCAGCAGTTATTGGGACATCGAAAGCACAGATACGCAGTATTTT. Residues: CASSYWDIESTDTQYF.

This clonotype was found once. Sequence at one end of the junction differs from germline and may be a read error. The CDR3 sequence is CASSVVDNERFF. DNA for the CDR3: TGTGCCAGCAGCGTAGTCGATAATGAGCGGTTCTTC. The chain recombines TRBV9 with TRBJ2-1; D call uncertain. Per the germline V gene, CDR1 is SGDLS and CDR2 is YYNGEE. The CDR3 spans 12 residues.

In the case of this clonotype: A read error may explain this, as a much larger clone is one base away. The chain carries TRBV4-3 and TRBJ1-2, with 8 nucleotides matching TRBD1. Trimming at V came to 2 bases and at J to 5 bases, leaving 10 bases not matched to a gene. This CDR3 spans 16 amino acids. Germline-derived CDR1 and CDR2 are LGHNA and YSLEER. The chain's CDR3 is CASSQRQGSPFYGYTF. The CDR3, as DNA: TGCGCCAGCAGCCAAAGACAGGGGTCTCCCTTTTATGGCTACACCTTC.

For this clonotype: The junction departs from the called germline gene at one end, perhaps through a read error. The chain recombines TRBV27 with TRBJ2-7, with a weak D call TRBD2 (5 bases). This CDR3 has 13 residues. Germline assignment: CDR1 MNHEY and CDR2 SMNVEV (reference sequence). CDR3 DNA: TGTGCCAGCAGTTCGGGGTTGTTTTACGAGCGGTACTTC. Translated: CASSSGLFYERYF.

The table lists this clonotype with many counts. The rearrangement links TRBV4-3 to TRBJ2-1, with 12 bases aligning to TRBD2. With 0 bases clipped from V and 7 bases from J, the junction kept 4 bases outside the gene matches. Germline lookup yields CDR1 LGHNA and CDR2 YSLEER. This CDR3 region has 16 residues. CDR3 in DNA: TGCGCCAGCAGCCAAGAAGGACTAGCGGGACAGAATGAGCAGTTCTTC. Protein product: CASSQEGLAGQNEQFF.

This clonotype was counted ten times or more. This sequence joins TRBV7-9 and TRBJ1-1; D might be TRBD1 (6 bases). V lost 3 bases and J lost 0, with 11 bases in between. CDR3 length: 15 amino acids. Germline V gene data show CDR1 as SEHNR and CDR2 as FQNEAQ (reference sequence). The CDR3 protein is CASSFQDSVNTEAFF. In DNA, the CDR3 is TGTGCCAGCAGCTTTCAGGACAGTGTGAACACTGAAGCTTTCTTT. The full variable domain, in which reference TRBV7-9 and TRBJ1-1 provide the parts outside the CDR3, is DTGVSQNPRHKITKRGQNVTFRCDPISEHNRLYWYRQTLGQGPEFLTYFQNEAQLEKSRLLSDRFSAERPKGSFSTLEIQRTEQGDSAMYLCASSFQDSVNTEAFFGQGTRLTVV.

A word on this clonotype: This sequence may be a read error, since a much larger clone differs from it by one base. Lacking the conserved final phenylalanine or tryptophan, this CDR3 likely reflects a read error. This chain connects TRBV5-1 to TRBJ2-7; 13 bases line up with TRBD2. The junction had 0 bases not matched to a gene; V was cut back by 3 bases and J by 0 bases. Germline V lookup: CDR1 SGHRS, CDR2 YFSETQ. CDR3 length equals 15 residues. The CDR3 coding sequence is TGCGCCAGCAGCTGGACTAGCGGGAGCTCCTACGAGCAGTACTCC. This encodes CASSWTSGSSYEQYS.

This clonotype was seen ten or more times. The chain carries TRBV4-3 and TRBJ2-3; perhaps D is TRBD1 or TRBD2 (6 bases each). CDR3 length equals 16 residues. The ends were cut back, 3 bases at V and 4 bases at J, with 17 bases in the middle. Per germline, CDR1 LGHNA and CDR2 YSLEER. DNA of the CDR3: TGCGCCAGCAGCCATATATGGGGGCGGGAAGCAGATACGCAGTATTTT. Amino acid sequence: CASSHIWGREADTQYF.

With respect to this clonotype: A much larger clone lies a single base off, so this may be a read error. This likely comes from a read error, as the CDR3 has no conserved phenylalanine or tryptophan at its end. The chain has TRBV7-9 and TRBJ2-3; 8 positions match TRBD1. The CDR3 has 17 residues. CDR1 is SEHNR and CDR2 is FQNEAQ in the germline V gene (reference sequence). V trimming: 6 bases; J trimming: 0 bases; junction bases outside the gene matches: 11. The DNA for the CDR3 is TGTGCCAGCAGACGGGACAGGTCCCTTTATAGCACAGATACGCAGTATTCT. This gives the protein CASRRDRSLYSTDTQYS.

This clonotype was seen repeatedly, ten times or more. The chain couples TRBV5-6 to TRBJ2-7; 7 positions match TRBD1. The CDR3 contains 15 residues. V trimming: 0 bases; J trimming: 5 bases; junction bases outside the gene matches: 8. The V gene's germline CDR1 is SGHDT and CDR2 YYEEEE. This CDR3 is CASSLGEQGPHEQYF. The CDR3, as DNA: TGTGCCAGCAGCTTGGGGGAACAGGGGCCGCACGAGCAGTACTTC.

On this clonotype itself: One base away lies a much larger clone, so this may be a sequencing read error. The chain has TRBV11-2 and TRBJ1-1, with D uncertain. The CDR3 has 14 amino acids. The germline V gene encodes CDR1 SGHAT and CDR2 FQNNGV. The CDR3, as DNA: TGTGCCAGCAGCCGTTACGACATTGCCACTGAAGCTTCCTTT. It yields the protein CASSRYDIATEASF.

This clonotype was recorded at least ten times. The CDR3 nucleotides are TGTGCCAGCAGTGACAGGGTCCAGCCCCAGCATTTT. This encodes CASSDRVQPQHF. The chain uses TRBV12-3 or TRBV12-4 and TRBJ1-5, with 7 bases fitting TRBD1. The V gene end was trimmed by 5 bases and the J gene end by 7 bases; junction bases not matched to a gene: 2. The CDR3 loop spans 12 amino acids.

Concerning this clonotype: Compared with germline, one end of the junction differs, possibly owing to a read error. The V gene is TRBV6-6, the J gene TRBJ2-2, with 7 bases aligning to TRBD2. There are 15 residues in the CDR3. Looked up from germline, CDR1 is MNHNY and CDR2 is SVGAGI (reference sequence). CDR3 sequence: CGSTTPWGGTGELFF. The CDR3 DNA sequence: TGTGGCAGCACCACGCCATGGGGGGGCACCGGGGAGCTGTTTTTT.

This clonotype has only one observation. This may be a read error, as it is one base from a much larger clone. This rearrangement joins TRBV20-1 to TRBJ1-2; D gene uncertain. The V end lost 5 bases, the J end lost 2 bases, and 12 bases lay between the germline ends. This CDR3 region has 13 residues. CDR1 is DFQATT and CDR2 is SNEGSKA in the germline V gene (reference sequence). CDR3 DNA: TGCAGTGCTGGATATCTGGGAAACTATGGCTACACCTTC. This translates into CSAGYLGNYGYTF.

Many counts were recorded for this clonotype. The chain couples TRBV12-5 to TRBJ2-7; 8 bases are a match to TRBD1. V shed 3 bases, J shed 2 bases, and the junction held 6 bases outside the gene matches. The CDR3 is 15 residues long. Germline CDR1 reads LGHNT; CDR2 reads FRNRAP. CDR3 in DNA: TGTGCTAGTGGTTTTACCAGGGGGCCGACCTACGAGCAGTACTTC. Protein product: CASGFTRGPTYEQYF.

This clonotype was recorded at least ten times. The chain has TRBV20-1 and TRBJ2-3; 8 nucleotides agree with TRBD2. The V gene end was trimmed by 5 bases and the J gene end by 2 bases; junction bases not matched to a gene: 6. There are 14 residues in the CDR3. Germline loops: CDR1 DFQATT, CDR2 SNEGSKA (reference sequence). The CDR3 loop is CSAGLSGITDTQYF. As DNA, the CDR3 is TGCAGTGCTGGTCTTAGCGGGATCACAGATACGCAGTATTTT.

This clonotype has ten or more counts. The chain has TRBV14 and TRBJ1-1; D gene unclear. The CDR3 has 17 residues. The V end lost 0 bases, the J end lost 0 bases, and 14 bases lay between the germline ends. Germline CDR1 reads SGHDN; CDR2 reads FVKESK. CDR3 sequence reads: CASSQDAGPLLNTEAFF. The CDR3 bases are TGTGCCAGCAGCCAAGATGCAGGTCCATTATTGAACACTGAAGCTTTCTTT.

The rearrangement uses TRBV27 and TRBJ2-7, with 8 bases identical to TRBD1. Germline V gene sequence: CDR1 MNHEY, CDR2 SMNVEV (reference sequence). V lost 5 bases and J lost 5; bases outside the gene matches: 5. This CDR3 region has 13 residues. The CDR3 loop is CASSPQTGDEQYF. CDR3 coding DNA: TGTGCCAGCAGTCCTCAGACAGGGGACGAGCAGTACTTC.

Points on this clonotype: A clone one base away is much larger, so this may be a read error. The chain joins TRBV14 to TRBJ2-1, with D possibly TRBD1 on 5 matching bases. The CDR3 loop spans 17 amino acids. Germline V gene lookup returns CDR1 SGHDN and CDR2 FVKESK. CDR3 in amino acids: CASSPRRDSPSYNEQLF. DNA for the CDR3: TGTGCCAGCAGCCCCCGGCGAGACAGCCCTTCCTACAATGAGCAGCTCTTC. Combining the CDR3 with reference TRBV14 and TRBJ2-1 gives the whole variable domain EAGVTQFPSHSVIEKGQTVTLRCDPISGHDNLYWYRRVMGKEIKFLLHFVKESKQDESGMPNNRFLAERTGGTYSTLKVQPAELEDSGVYFCASSPRRDSPSYNEQLFGPGTRLTVL.

This clonotype was recorded a few times. This chain joins TRBV9 and TRBJ1-4; maybe TRBD1 (6 bases). V gave up 4 bases and J gave up 0 bases, with 13 bases separating them. Germline loops: CDR1 SGDLS, CDR2 YYNGEE. This CDR3 comprises 16 residues. CDR3 sequence (DNA): TGTGCCAGCAGCCCAGGACAGCGCCCAACTAATGAAAAACTGTTTTTT. Translated, it gives CASSPGQRPTNEKLFF.